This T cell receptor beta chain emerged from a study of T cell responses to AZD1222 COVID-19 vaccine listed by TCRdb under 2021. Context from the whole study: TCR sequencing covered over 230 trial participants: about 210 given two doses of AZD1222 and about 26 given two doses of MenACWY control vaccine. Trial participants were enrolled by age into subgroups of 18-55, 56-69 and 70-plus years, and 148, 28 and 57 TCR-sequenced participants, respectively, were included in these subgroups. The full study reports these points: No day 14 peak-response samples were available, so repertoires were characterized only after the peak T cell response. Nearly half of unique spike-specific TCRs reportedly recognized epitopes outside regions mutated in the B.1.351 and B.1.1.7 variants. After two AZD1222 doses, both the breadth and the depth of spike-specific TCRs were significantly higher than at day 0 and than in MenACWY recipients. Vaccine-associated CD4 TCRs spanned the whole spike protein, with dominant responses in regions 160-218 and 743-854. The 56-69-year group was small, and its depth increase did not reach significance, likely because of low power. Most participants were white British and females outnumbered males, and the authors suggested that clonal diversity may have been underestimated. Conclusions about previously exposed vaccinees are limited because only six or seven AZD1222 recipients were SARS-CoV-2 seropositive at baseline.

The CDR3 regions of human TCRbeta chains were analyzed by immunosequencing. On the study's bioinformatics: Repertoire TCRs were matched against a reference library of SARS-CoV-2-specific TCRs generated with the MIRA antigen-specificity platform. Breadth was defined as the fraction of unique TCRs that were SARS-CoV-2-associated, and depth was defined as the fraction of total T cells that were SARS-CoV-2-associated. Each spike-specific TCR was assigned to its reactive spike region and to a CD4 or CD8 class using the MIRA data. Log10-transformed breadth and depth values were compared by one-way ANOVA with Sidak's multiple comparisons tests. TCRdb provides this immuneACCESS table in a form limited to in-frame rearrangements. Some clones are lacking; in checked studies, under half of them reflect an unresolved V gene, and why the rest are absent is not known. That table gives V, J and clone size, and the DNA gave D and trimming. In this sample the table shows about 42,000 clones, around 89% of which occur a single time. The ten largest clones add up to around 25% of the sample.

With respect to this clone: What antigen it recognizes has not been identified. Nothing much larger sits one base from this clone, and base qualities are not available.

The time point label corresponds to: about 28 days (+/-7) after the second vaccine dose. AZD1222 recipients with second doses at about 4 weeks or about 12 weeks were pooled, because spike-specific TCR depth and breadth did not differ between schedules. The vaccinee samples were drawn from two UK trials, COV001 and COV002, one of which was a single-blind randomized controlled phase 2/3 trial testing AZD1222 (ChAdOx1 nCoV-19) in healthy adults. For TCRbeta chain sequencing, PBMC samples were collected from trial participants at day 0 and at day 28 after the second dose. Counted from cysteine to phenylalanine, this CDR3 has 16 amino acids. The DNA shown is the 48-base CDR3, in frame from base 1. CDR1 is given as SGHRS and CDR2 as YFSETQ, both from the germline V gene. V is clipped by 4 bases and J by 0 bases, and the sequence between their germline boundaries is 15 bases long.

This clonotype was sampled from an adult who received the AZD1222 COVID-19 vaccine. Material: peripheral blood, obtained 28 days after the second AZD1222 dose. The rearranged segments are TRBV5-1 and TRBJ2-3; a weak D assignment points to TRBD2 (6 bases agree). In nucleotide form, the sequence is TGCGCCAGCAGCCCCCTCGGGAGTATTAGCACAGATACGCAGTATTTT. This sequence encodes CASSPLGSISTDTQYF.